Below, 30 T cell receptor beta chains from the same sample are listed, as sequenced in a study of CD8 T cells in Susac syndrome. RNA amounts of about 0.45 to 1 ug underwent reverse transcription with random hexamers. TCRdb re-derived calls from the immunoSEQ multiplex PCR reads in MiXCR, one entry per CDR3 protein. The table includes fewer than 150,000 distinct CDR3 sequences, about 92% detected once. The sequencing input was CD4+ T cells from PBMCs. The receptors shown here come from a human donor with multiple sclerosis.

The chain has TRBV29-1 and TRBJ2-5; TRBD1 matches at 7 bases. CDR3 length: 13 residues. Trimming at V came to 7 bases and at J to 4 bases, leaving 9 bases not matched to a gene. Per the germline V gene, CDR1 is SQVTM and CDR2 is ANQGSEA. CDR3: CSAGTAGGETQYF. CDR3 DNA: TGCAGCGCCGGGACAGCTGGGGGAGAGACCCAGTACTTC. Supplemented by reference TRBV29-1 and TRBJ2-5, the full variable domain reads SAVISQKPSRDICQRGTSLTIQCQVDSQVTMMFWYRQQPGQSLTLIATANQGSEATYESGFVIDKFPISRPNLTFSTLTVSNMSPEDSSIYLCSAGTAGGETQYFGPGTRLLVL.

This chain uses TRBV5-1 with TRBJ1-6; 11 bases fit TRBD1. V shed 0 bases, J shed 8 bases, and the junction held 4 bases outside the gene matches. Germline-derived CDR1 and CDR2 are SGHRS and YFSETQ. The CDR3 runs 16 residues. CDR3 amino acids: CASSLDGQGADSPLHF. The CDR3 region has the DNA TGCGCCAGCAGCTTGGACGGACAGGGGGCCGATTCACCCCTCCACTTT.

The rearrangement uses TRBV10-3 and TRBJ1-3; D not certain. The germline gives CDR1 ENHRY, CDR2 SYGVKD. Trimming left V 10 bases short and J 0 bases short, with 10 bases between. The CDR3 has 13 amino acids. The CDR3 region has the DNA TGTGCCACCCTCACATTCTCTGGAAACACCATATATTTT. Amino acid sequence: CATLTFSGNTIYF.

The chain couples TRBV7-2 to TRBJ1-5; D is undetermined. The CDR3 contains 14 residues. CDR1 SGHTA and CDR2 FQGNSA come from the germline V gene. Trimming shortened V by 2 bases and J by 1 base, and 6 bases separated the two germline ends. The CDR3 protein is CASSLFGSNQPQHF. The DNA of the CDR3 is TGTGCCAGCAGCTTATTTGGCAGCAATCAGCCCCAGCATTTT.

This sequence joins TRBV30 and TRBJ1-2; D is perhaps TRBD1 (5 bases). CDR1 and CDR2 (germline): GTSNPN, SVGIG (reference sequence). CDR3 length: 15 residues. V was cut by 0 bases and J by 5 bases, with 16 bases left in between. The CDR3 region is CAWSVVRGNRYGYTF. The CDR3 DNA is TGTGCCTGGAGTGTGGTCCGGGGGAATCGGTATGGCTACACCTTC.

This clonotype was recorded once. Its ends do not fully match the called genes, so a read error is possible. The DNA of the CDR3 is TGTGCCAGCAGTTTAGCAGGACAGCTTGCCTTC. It specifies CASSLAGQLAF. V is TRBV12-3 or TRBV12-4 and J is TRBJ1-2, with D tentatively TRBD1 (6 bases). The CDR3 extends over 11 amino acids.

V and J are TRBV7-2 and TRBJ2-6; 7 nucleotides match TRBD1. CDR3 size: 15 residues. The trim removed 4 bases at V and 4 bases at J, leaving 4 bases unmatched. Germline lookup yields CDR1 SGHTA and CDR2 FQGNSA. As DNA, the CDR3 is TGTGCCAGCAGCTCAACAGGGGAAGGGGCCAACGTCCTGACTTTC. Translation: CASSSTGEGANVLTF.

This chain links TRBV3-1 with TRBJ1-6; perhaps TRBD1 as D (6 bases). CDR3 size: 17 residues. Trimming removed 4 bases at V and 8 bases at J, with 21 bases between. The germline V gene has CDR1 LGHDT and CDR2 YNNKEL (reference sequence). The CDR3 reads CASSRTPGQGDYSPLHF. CDR3 sequence (DNA): TGTGCCAGCAGCCGAACACCGGGACAAGGAGACTATTCACCCCTCCACTTT.

The rearrangement joins TRBV4-1 to TRBJ1-6, with D maybe TRBD1 (5 bases). In germline, CDR1 is MGHRA, CDR2 YSYEKL. Trimming shortened V by 0 bases and J by 0 bases, and 9 bases separated the two germline ends. The CDR3 runs 17 residues. CDR3 sequence (DNA): TGCGCCAGCAGCCAAGACGACAGCCTCTCCTATAATTCACCCCTCCACTTT. Protein sequence: CASSQDDSLSYNSPLHF.

The chain uses TRBV12-3 or TRBV12-4 and TRBJ1-1, with 7 bases matching TRBD1. The CDR3 covers 13 residues. V gave up 5 bases and J gave up 5 bases; unmatched junction bases: 5. Here the CDR3 reads CASSDRVGTEAFF. CDR3 in DNA: TGTGCCAGCAGTGACAGGGTGGGGACTGAAGCTTTCTTT.

CDR3 DNA: TGCGCCAGCAGCGTCCCACAGGTTCCTAACACTGAAGCTTTCTTT. Translation gives CASSVPQVPNTEAFF. The chain has TRBV5-1 and TRBJ1-1; D possibly corresponds to TRBD1 (5 bases). V was trimmed by 4 bases and J by 2 bases, leaving 15 bases between them. From germline, CDR1 is SGHRS and CDR2 YFSETQ. This CDR3 has 15 amino acids.

J is TRBJ1-2 and V is TRBV27, with TRBD1 matching 12 bases. With 5 bases clipped from V and 4 bases from J, the junction kept 11 bases outside the gene matches. This CDR3 is built from 17 residues. The germline CDR1 and CDR2 sequences are MNHEY and SMNVEV (reference sequence). The CDR3: CASSPSRDRGLIYGYTF. The CDR3, as DNA: TGTGCCAGCAGTCCGTCCCGGGACAGGGGGCTGATCTATGGCTACACCTTC.

This clonotype was observed a single time. The J gene is TRBJ2-6, the V gene TRBV6-2 or TRBV6-3; D remains unclear. This CDR3 comprises 15 residues. Trimming removed 5 bases at V and 1 base at J, with 9 bases between. Germline V CDR1 and CDR2: MNHEY, SVGEGT. The CDR3 reads CASSDGYSGANVLTF. The CDR3 DNA reads TGTGCCAGCAGTGATGGATATTCTGGGGCCAACGTCCTGACTTTC.

J is TRBJ2-7 and V is TRBV7-2; D is undetermined. This CDR3 is built from 15 residues. CDR1 and CDR2 from the germline V gene are SGHTA and FQGNSA. Between the trimmed V and J ends, which lost 0 bases and 0 bases, there was a span of 9 bases. For the CDR3, the DNA is TGTGCCAGCAGCTTAGCGCGCTGGAGCTCCTACGAGCAGTACTTC. It specifies CASSLARWSSYEQYF.

The CDR3 spells CAWRTTSGFTYEQYF. The CDR3 DNA sequence: TGTGCCTGGAGGACGACTAGCGGGTTTACCTACGAGCAGTACTTC. The chain recombines TRBV30 with TRBJ2-7; 10 nucleotides match TRBD2. Germline V gene lookup returns CDR1 GTSNPN and CDR2 SVGIG (reference sequence). The CDR3 contains 15 residues. Unmatched junction bases numbered 7, after V lost 3 bases and J lost 2 bases.

CDR3 sequence reads: CASSFAAATQYF. CDR3 bases: TGTGCCAGCAGTTTTGCGGCTGCTACGCAGTATTTT. This rearrangement joins TRBV12-3 or TRBV12-4 to TRBJ2-3; D not certain. Trimming removed 3 bases from V and 8 bases from J, with 9 bases in between. The CDR3 runs 12 residues.

This chain connects TRBV20-1 to TRBJ1-5, with D unresolved. CDR3 length: 15 residues. CDR1 DFQATT and CDR2 SNEGSKA come from the germline V gene (reference sequence). Between the trimmed V and J ends, which lost 0 bases and 6 bases, there was a span of 15 bases. DNA of the CDR3: TGCAGTGCTAGAGATAGAAAGGTTGGAGTTCAGCCCCAGCATTTT. It codes for CSARDRKVGVQPQHF.

The chain joins TRBV20-1 to TRBJ2-1; D call uncertain. The CDR3 runs 12 residues. CDR1 is DFQATT, CDR2 SNEGSKA, per germline (reference sequence). V lost 3 bases to trimming and J lost 2 bases, with 5 bases between them. The CDR3 DNA reads as TGCAGTGCTAGGGTGGCCTACAATGAGCAGTTCTTC. This encodes CSARVAYNEQFF.

The chain carries TRBV6-6 and TRBJ2-5; D possibly corresponds to TRBD1 (6 bases). This CDR3 contains 13 residues. Trimming took 6 bases from V and 5 from J, leaving 13 bases between them. CDR1 and CDR2 from the germline V gene are MNHNY and SVGAGI (reference sequence). As DNA, the CDR3 is TGTGCCAGCAGACGGGACATCCTGGAGACCCAGTACTTC. It translates to CASRRDILETQYF.

The J gene is TRBJ2-5, the V gene TRBV19; D possibly corresponds to TRBD1 (5 bases). Germline CDR1 reads LNHDA; CDR2 reads SQIVND (reference sequence). There are 13 residues in the CDR3. V shed 4 bases and J shed 7 bases, with 13 bases lying between them. CDR3 sequence reads: CASSTQGEGTQYF. The CDR3 DNA sequence: TGTGCCAGTAGTACTCAGGGTGAAGGGACCCAGTACTTC.

The rearrangement joins TRBV5-4 to TRBJ2-2, with D possibly being TRBD1 (6 bases). The CDR3 loop spans 18 amino acids. Germline values: CDR1 SGHNT, CDR2 YYREEE (reference sequence). Trimming cost V 0 bases and J 2 bases, with 17 bases left between them. This CDR3 reads CASSLGKSGRGNTGELFF. DNA for the CDR3: TGTGCCAGCAGCTTGGGGAAGTCTGGCAGGGGTAACACCGGGGAGCTGTTTTTT.

The CDR3 loop reads CASSQADRGRGVNQPQHF. The CDR3 DNA follows: TGTGCCAGCAGCCAAGCGGACAGGGGGCGCGGGGTGAATCAGCCCCAGCATTTT. The chain carries TRBV3-1 and TRBJ1-5; 11 bases align to TRBD1. V lost 1 base and J lost 4; bases outside the gene matches: 9. This CDR3 spans 18 amino acids. CDR1 and CDR2 from the germline V gene are LGHDT and YNNKEL (reference sequence).

The chain employs TRBV20-1 and TRBJ2-5; D unclear. From germline, CDR1 is DFQATT and CDR2 SNEGSKA (reference sequence). Trimming took off 0 bases at V and 5 bases at J, with 7 bases between the two ends. The CDR3 loop spans 12 amino acids. For the CDR3, the DNA is TGCAGTGCTAGAGATTATGGGGAGACCCAGTACTTC. Encoded protein: CSARDYGETQYF.

V gene TRBV7-9 combines with J gene TRBJ2-1; TRBD2 aligns across 7 bases. The CDR3 spans 16 residues. The trim removed 5 bases at V and 4 bases at J, leaving 11 bases unmatched. From germline, CDR1 is SEHNR and CDR2 FQNEAQ (reference sequence). CDR3 amino acids: CASSDLLAGVYNEQFF. The CDR3 DNA reads as TGTGCCAGCAGCGACTTGCTCGCGGGGGTGTACAATGAGCAGTTCTTC.

The V gene is TRBV5-6, the J gene TRBJ1-2; tentative D call: TRBD1 (5 bases). CDR1 and CDR2 from the germline V gene are SGHDT and YYEEEE. The length of the CDR3 is 14 residues. The V end was cut by 0 bases, the J end by 8 bases, with 14 bases between. In DNA, the CDR3 is TGTGCCAGCAGCTTGGAGTATAGGGACCGCGGCTACACCTTC. Amino acids: CASSLEYRDRGYTF.

The gene calls are TRBV23-1 and TRBJ1-1; a possible D gene is TRBD1 (5 bases). TRBV23-1 is flagged as an ORF with uncertain function. The germline V and J ends were trimmed by 4 bases and 3 bases, with 15 bases remaining between them. This CDR3 comprises 15 residues. This CDR3 reads CASSPGVPGDTEAFF. The CDR3, as DNA: TGCGCCAGCAGTCCGGGGGTTCCGGGGGACACTGAAGCTTTCTTT.

The chain employs TRBV29-1 and TRBJ1-2; weak D call: TRBD1 (5 bases). Germline CDR1 is SQVTM and CDR2 is ANQGSEA. The V and J ends lost 3 bases and 1 base respectively, with 18 bases between them. CDR3 length: 16 amino acids. The CDR3 DNA reads TGCAGCGTTGAGTATAGGGAACAGGCGTTTAACTATGGCTACACCTTC. Protein product: CSVEYREQAFNYGYTF.

V gene TRBV29-1 combines with J gene TRBJ1-3; no clear D. CDR3 size: 11 residues. Per germline, CDR1 SQVTM and CDR2 ANQGSEA. V was cut by 2 bases and J by 4 bases, with 3 bases left in between. CDR3 sequence (DNA): TGCAGCGTTGAATCAGGAAACACCATATATTTT. This translates into CSVESGNTIYF.

The V gene is TRBV4-3, the J gene TRBJ1-2; D gene unclear. There are 14 residues in the CDR3. The ends were cut back, 2 bases at V and 6 bases at J, with 13 bases in the middle. CDR1 is LGHNA and CDR2 is YSLEER in the germline V gene. This chain's CDR3 is CASSQNLRGHGYTF. CDR3 coding DNA: TGCGCCAGCAGCCAAAACTTGCGGGGTCATGGCTACACCTTC.

This chain links TRBV4-2 with TRBJ1-6; D is unclear. This CDR3 region has 17 residues. Germline loops: CDR1 LGHNA, CDR2 YNFKEQ. V lost 0 bases and J 8 bases, leaving 17 bases between the germline ends. The CDR3 DNA follows: TGTGCCAGCAGCCAAGAAGGGAGAGGGTCAGTTTATTCACCCCTCCACTTT. Translating it yields CASSQEGRGSVYSPLHF.